The present T cell receptor (beta chain) was sequenced within a study of cytomegalovirus exposure and HLA in healthy donors. The germline gives CDR1 LNHNV, CDR2 YYDKDF (reference sequence). The ends were cut back, 1 base at V and 4 bases at J, with 13 bases in the middle. CDR3 length: 15 amino acids. Notes on the study in general: The study labeled more than 150 TCR beta chains cytomegalovirus-associated. In an earlier analysis, about 87% or about 30%: the productive usage of most TCR beta V segments. Some V segments, TRBV6-2 and TRBV6-3 among them, were indistinguishable and were therefore excluded.

It was with 60 Vbeta and 13 Jbeta primers that the PCR ran. Assay used: immunoSEQ multiplex PCR; TCRdb lists only in-frame clones, some missing. The data contain some 110,000 clones, just under 70% of them singletons. As for this clone: The antigen is not known.

The V call is TRBV15, the J call TRBJ1-1; D not certain. The sequenced sample was PBMCs. The clonotype was recovered from a man aged 30 to 45 in good health and CMV-seropositive. The CDR3 is CATSRVSPLGTEAFF. For the CDR3, the DNA is TGTGCCACCAGCAGAGTTTCACCCCTCGGCACTGAAGCTTTCTTT.